A selection of T cell receptor beta chains follows, all from one sample in a study of regulatory T cells in long-lasting Graves disease. TCRdb passed the multiplex PCR reads through MiXCR, listing each CDR3 protein once. The sample lists hundreds of thousands of distinct CDR3 sequences; roughly 15% were seen once. These same records also appear under a second study, on T cells in Graves' hyperthyroidism and ophthalmopathy.

Material: peripheral blood mononuclear cells (PBMCs), obtained at new diagnosis, from a patient treated with antithyroid drugs. The receptors here all came from a woman aged 25 to 45 with Graves disease. The conserved cysteine and the conserved F or W are not part of the CDR3 here. D genes are given only for firm matches.

V gene	J gene	D gene	CDR3 protein
TRBV2	TRBJ2-1	TRBD2	ATRRGLAGDEQF
TRBV20-1	NA	TRBD2	SARKGLARNGQF
TRBV3-1	TRBJ1-1	TRBD1	ASQRQGTAEAF
TRBV3-1	TRBJ1-6	NA	ASSQVTANSPLH
TRBV5-1	TRBJ2-3	NA	ASSLARSHHTQY
TRBV20-1	TRBJ1-1	TRBD1	SAKTGGMNTEAF
TRBV3-1	TRBJ2-5	NA	ASSLGLRGTQY
TRBV6-1	TRBJ1-1	NA	ASSDRKAEAF
TRBV6-1	TRBJ2-2	NA	ASSDRYTGELF
TRBV2	TRBJ2-7	NA	ASSQGIYSEQY
TRBV2	TRBJ1-5	NA	ASSEDFLGNQPQH
TRBV5-4	TRBJ2-1	NA	ASSLRSGSYNEQF
TRBV28	TRBJ2-7	NA	ASSPPGAHTYEQY
TRBV11-2	TRBJ2-1	TRBD2	ASSFASGRGREQF
TRBV28	TRBJ1-2	TRBD1	ASSSAAGGDYGYT
TRBV20-1	TRBJ2-3	TRBD2	SARDPRTSGSITDTQY
TRBV28	TRBJ2-1	TRBD2	ASSPTGLGSNEQF
TRBV18	TRBJ1-4	NA	ASSLVSQGGEKLF
TRBV29-1	TRBJ2-5	TRBD1	SVEPRGFQETQY
TRBV9	TRBJ2-3	TRBD2	ASSVMAGGPGTDTQY
TRBV7-2	TRBJ2-5	TRBD2	ASSKDLAGGPETQY
TRBV28	TRBJ1-5	NA	ASSFGRASNQPQH
TRBV12-3/TRBV12-4	TRBJ1-1	NA	ASSPRQESIEAF
TRBV5-1	TRBJ1-2	NA	ASSFGRDYGYT
TRBV20-1	TRBJ1-2	NA	SASGAGAGPYGYT
TRBV6-5	TRBJ1-4	NA	ASSYSGVTNEKLF
TRBV3-1	TRBJ2-2	NA	ASSQVSGGELF
TRBV30	TRBJ1-6	NA	AWSPGPLSPLH
TRBV4-2	TRBJ2-5	TRBD2	ASSQDLVAGGRRTETQY
TRBV11-2	TRBJ2-2	NA	ASSRATNRFTGELF
TRBV5-4	TRBJ1-2	NA	ASSLVLGAAGLRYT
TRBV28	TRBJ1-4	NA	ASSFGQSNEKLF
TRBV7-2	TRBJ1-5	NA	ASSYSHQPQH
TRBV30	TRBJ2-7	NA	AWRIDSFSYEQY
TRBV20-1	TRBJ1-2	TRBD1	SARLGTGGHGYT